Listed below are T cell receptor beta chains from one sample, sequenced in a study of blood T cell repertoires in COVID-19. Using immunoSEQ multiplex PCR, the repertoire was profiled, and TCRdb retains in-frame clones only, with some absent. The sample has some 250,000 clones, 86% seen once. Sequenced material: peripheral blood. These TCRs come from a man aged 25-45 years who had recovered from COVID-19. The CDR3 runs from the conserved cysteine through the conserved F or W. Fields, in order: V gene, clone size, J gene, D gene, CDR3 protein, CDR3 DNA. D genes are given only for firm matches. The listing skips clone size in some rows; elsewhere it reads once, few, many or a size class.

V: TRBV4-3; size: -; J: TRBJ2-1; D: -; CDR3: CASSQGTGRQGKYNEQFF; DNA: TGCGCCAGCAGCCAGGGTACGGGGAGGCAGGGAAAATACAATGAGCAGTTCTTC
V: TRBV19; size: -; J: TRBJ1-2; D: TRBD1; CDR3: CASNQGGYGYTF; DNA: TGTGCCAGTAACCAGGGGGGCTATGGCTACACCTTC
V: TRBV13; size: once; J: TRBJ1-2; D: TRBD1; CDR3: CASSQTGVGYTF; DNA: TGTGCCAGCAGCCAAACAGGGGTTGGCTACACCTTC
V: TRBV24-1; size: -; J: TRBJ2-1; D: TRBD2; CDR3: CATGTSGNNEQFF; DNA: TGTGCCACCGGGACTAGCGGAAACAATGAGCAGTTCTTC
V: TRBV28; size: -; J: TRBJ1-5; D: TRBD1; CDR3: CASKTGHSNQPQHF; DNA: TGTGCCAGCAAGACAGGGCACAGCAATCAGCCCCAGCATTTT
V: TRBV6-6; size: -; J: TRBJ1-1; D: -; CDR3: CASSYSGGDTEAFF; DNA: TGTGCCAGCAGTTACTCAGGGGGGGACACTGAAGCTTTCTTT
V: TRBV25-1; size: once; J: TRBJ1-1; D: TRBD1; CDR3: CASSGTGRGTEAFF; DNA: TGTGCCAGCAGTGGGACAGGGAGGGGCACTGAAGCTTTCTTT
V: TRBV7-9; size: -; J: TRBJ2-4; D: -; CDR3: CASSLASGQTKNIQYF; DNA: TGTGCCAGCAGCTTAGCGAGTGGTCAAACCAAAAACATTCAGTACTTC
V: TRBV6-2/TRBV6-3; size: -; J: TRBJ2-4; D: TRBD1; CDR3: CASSATGVGNIQYF; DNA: TGTGCCAGCAGCGCGACAGGGGTCGGGAACATTCAGTACTTC
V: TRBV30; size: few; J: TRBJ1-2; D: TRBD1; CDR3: CAWSPSLRGSPFYRDRVLDYGYTF; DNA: TGTGCCTGGAGTCCCTCTCTACGTGGGTCTCCTTTTTACCGGGACAGGGTCTTAGACTATGGCTACACCTTC
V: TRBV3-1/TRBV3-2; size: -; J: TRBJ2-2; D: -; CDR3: CASSQDLVQPNTGELFF; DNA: TGTGCCAGCAGCCAAGATCTTGTACAACCGAACACCGGGGAGCTGTTTTTT
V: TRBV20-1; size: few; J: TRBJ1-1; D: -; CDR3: CSAPKGAEAFF; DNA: TGCAGTGCCCCGAAAGGAGCTGAAGCTTTCTTT
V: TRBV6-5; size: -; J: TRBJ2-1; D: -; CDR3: CASSPSSGGWNEQFF; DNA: TGTGCCAGCAGTCCCAGCAGTGGGGGCTGGAATGAGCAGTTCTTC